This TCR beta chain was captured by sequencing in a study of identical twins. Findings of the study overall: Potential partial confounding of zero-insertion analyses by invariant MAIT and iNKT cells was noted.

Via MiXCR, TCRdb re-called the 5' RACE reads, giving one row per CDR3 protein. The table shows 450,000 or so distinct CDR3 sequences, with approximately 15% occurring only once. CDR3 size: 15 residues. Germline lookup yields CDR1 MNHEY and CDR2 SMNVEV (reference sequence). After removal of 4 bases from V and 2 bases from J, the junction contained 6 bases not matched to a gene. This clonotype was seen a few times. The antigen is undetermined. These sequences were also reported in another study, on yellow fever vaccine responses in identical twins.

The sequence came from a woman aged 18-29 years in good health. Material for sequencing was CD4+ T cells sorted from blood. The rearrangement links TRBV27 to TRBJ2-7, with 9 bases matching TRBD1. In DNA, the CDR3 is TGTGCCAGCAGTTATGAAGGGACAGGGACCTACGAGCAGTACTTC. It yields the protein CASSYEGTGTYEQYF.